This TCR beta chain was identified in a study of T-cell memory formation after mild COVID-19. TCRdb used MiXCR to reprocess the 5' RACE reads, holding one entry per CDR3 protein. The sample carries about 430,000 distinct CDR3 sequences, roughly a quarter recorded once. This clonotype was detected only a few times. The antigen is undetermined. Study observations and caveats: Contracting clones, day 15 to 85, had balanced CD4/CD8, and later expanders favored CD4+. Confirmation was lacking for SARS-CoV-2 specificity of second-wave clones that peaked on day 37.

The sequenced sample consisted of PBMCs or a T cell subset sorted from them (not recorded which). This clonotype was sampled from an adult woman who had mild COVID-19 (a few samples of this study predate the infection). Cell type and time point are not known.

The CDR3 region has the DNA TGTGCCAGCACTCTGGGACCCCTCGGGGGCTACACCTTC. It encodes CASTLGPLGGYTF. The chain carries TRBV12-3 or TRBV12-4 and TRBJ1-2; D perhaps matches TRBD1 (5 bases). V was cut by 7 bases and J by 8 bases, with 17 bases left in between. The CDR3 consists of 13 residues.